A single sample gave rise to the 27 T cell receptor beta chains below, sequenced in a study of brain T cells in children with intractable seizures. As to time point: blood from clinic visit 5 months post-surgery; TSC patient then seizure free. The data were produced by immunoSEQ multiplex PCR, yet TCRdb's version contains in-frame clones alone and is incomplete. The sample has around 340,000 clones, over 90% seen once. The starting material was peripheral blood, obtained 4 to 6 months after surgery. The receptors shown here come from a boy younger than two with tuberous sclerosis and intractable seizures.

The V gene is TRBV6-5, the J gene TRBJ1-3; the D is unclear. CDR3 length: 15 residues. CDR1 and CDR2 (germline): MNHEY, SVGAGI. Trimming removed 2 bases at V and 0 bases at J, with 8 bases between. The CDR3 spells CASSYGNISGNTIYF. The CDR3 DNA reads TGTGCCAGCAGTTACGGCAACATCTCTGGAAACACCATATATTTT.

This sequence joins TRBV6-6 and TRBJ2-7; D possibly uses TRBD1 or TRBD2 (6 bases each). Germline CDR1 reads MNHNY; CDR2 reads SVGAGI (reference sequence). Trimming shortened V by 7 bases and J by 3 bases, and 10 bases separated the two germline ends. This CDR3 has 12 residues. CDR3: CASIGGGYEQYF. In DNA, the CDR3 is TGTGCCAGCATTGGAGGGGGCTACGAGCAGTACTTC.

With regard to this clone: This CDR3 is also generated by other DNA sequences in the sample. The rearrangement joins TRBV3-1 (or the pseudogene TRBV3-2) to TRBJ1-3, with unresolved D. V lost 0 bases and J 0 bases, leaving 6 bases between the germline ends. This CDR3 region has 15 residues. CDR1 and CDR2 (germline): LGHDT, YNNKEL (reference sequence). The CDR3 nucleotides read TGTGCCAGCAGCCAAGATTCCAGCTCTGGAAACACCATATATTTT. Its protein is CASSQDSSSGNTIYF.

The chain combines TRBV7-5 with TRBJ2-1; whether TRBD2, the table's D call, matches the DNA was not checked. TRBV7-5 is designated a pseudogene. CDR3 length equals 15 residues. CDR3 loop: CARSLYSGRADEQFF. The CDR3 DNA sequence: TGTGCCAGAAGCTTATATAGCGGGAGGGCCGATGAGCAGTTCTTC.

In nucleotides, the CDR3 is TGTGCCAGCAGAACTCCGGGACTAGCGGGAGATACGCAGTATTTT. Its protein product is CASRTPGLAGDTQYF. This rearrangement joins TRBV5-4 to TRBJ2-3; 12 bases are shared with TRBD2. CDR3 length equals 15 residues. Germline CDR1 is SGHNT and CDR2 is YYREEE (reference sequence). The V and J ends lost 5 bases and 5 bases, in that order; junction bases with no gene match: 6.

This chain uses TRBV27 with TRBJ1-2, with D tentatively TRBD1 (6 bases). CDR1 is MNHEY, CDR2 SMNVEV, per germline (reference sequence). Trimming took 5 bases from V and 1 from J, leaving 14 bases between them. The CDR3 totals 15 residues. CDR3 loop: CASSLQGWGNYGYTF. In DNA form, the CDR3 reads TGTGCCAGCAGTCTCCAGGGGTGGGGTAACTATGGCTACACCTTC.

This clone appeared a few times. V is TRBV9 and J is TRBJ1-6; weak D call: TRBD1 (6 bases). The CDR3 spans 16 residues. Germline CDR1 reads SGDLS; CDR2 reads YYNGEE. Trimming took 3 bases from V and 5 from J, leaving 15 bases between them. The CDR3 reads CASSATRGHDNSPLHF. The CDR3 bases are TGTGCCAGCAGCGCGACACGGGGACACGATAATTCACCCCTCCACTTT. The variable domain in full, completed from reference TRBV9 and TRBJ1-6, reads DSGVTQTPKHLITATGQRVTLRCSPRSGDLSVYWYQQSLDQGLQFLIQYYNGEERAKGNILERFSAQQFPDLHSELNLSSLELGDSALYFCASSATRGHDNSPLHFGNGTRLTVT.

The J gene is TRBJ1-1, the V gene TRBV11-3, with D uncertain. The germline gives CDR1 SGHNT, CDR2 YENEEA. With 0 bases removed from V and 0 bases from J, the gap between germline ends came to 11 bases. The CDR3 loop spans 16 amino acids. CDR3 DNA: TGTGCCAGCAGCTTAGATCTTGGCAGATTGAACACTGAAGCTTTCTTT. Its protein product is CASSLDLGRLNTEAFF.

The rearrangement uses TRBV27 and TRBJ1-4; D is unclear. Germline CDR1 and CDR2: MNHEY and SMNVEV (reference sequence). Trimming stripped 6 bases from V and 0 bases from J, with 8 bases between. The CDR3 contains 14 residues. In DNA form, the CDR3 reads TGTGCCAGCAGGGCAGCCGCAACTAATGAAAAACTGTTTTTT. Protein sequence: CASRAAATNEKLFF.

The genes are TRBV3-1 (or the pseudogene TRBV3-2) and TRBJ1-3; D unclear. Germline V gene sequence: CDR1 LGHDT, CDR2 YNNKEL (reference sequence). The CDR3 is 14 amino acids. Trimming removed 1 base from V and 0 bases from J, with 4 bases in between. CDR3 nucleotides: TGTGCCAGCAGCCAAGCCGGCTCTGGAAACACCATATATTTT. Translated, it gives CASSQAGSGNTIYF.

V is TRBV7-2 and J is TRBJ2-3; D is ambiguous. V lost 3 bases and J 3 bases, leaving 4 bases between the germline ends. Per the germline V gene, CDR1 is SGHTA and CDR2 is FQGNSA. The CDR3 has 12 amino acids. CDR3 sequence reads: CASSFFTDTQYF. The CDR3 DNA follows: TGTGCCAGCAGCTTTTTTACAGATACGCAGTATTTT. Full variable domain (outside the CDR3, taken from reference TRBV7-2 and TRBJ2-3): GAGVSQSPSNKVTEKGKDVELRCDPISGHTALYWYRQSLGQGLEFLIYFQGNSAPDKSGLPSDRFSAERTGGSVSTLTIQRTQQEDSAVYLCASSFFTDTQYFGPGTRLTVL.

This clone was counted a single time. The genes are TRBV3-1 (or the pseudogene TRBV3-2) and TRBJ1-1, with no clear D. Germline assignment: CDR1 LGHDT and CDR2 YNNKEL (reference sequence). V was clipped by 0 bases and J by 14 bases, with 19 bases between them. The CDR3 is 14 amino acids. CDR3 coding DNA: TGTGCCAGCAGCCAAGACGGTTCACAGCTTGGAAGGTTCTTT. This translates into CASSQDGSQLGRFF.

V gene TRBV28 combines with J gene TRBJ2-7; tentatively, D is TRBD2 (6 bases). Germline values: CDR1 MDHEN, CDR2 SYDVKM. The CDR3 has 16 residues. Trimming stripped 2 bases from V and 5 bases from J, with 19 bases between. DNA for the CDR3: TGTGCCAGCAGTTTAGACTTGGGGGGTTTCCGGGACGAGCAGTACTTC. It specifies CASSLDLGGFRDEQYF.

The V call is TRBV20-1, the J call TRBJ1-1; D is unresolved. Trimming shortened V by 3 bases and J by 4 bases, and 18 bases separated the two germline ends. CDR3 length: 15 amino acids. CDR1 is DFQATT and CDR2 is SNEGSKA in the germline V gene (reference sequence). Here the CDR3 reads CSASFAGLGSTEAFF. The CDR3 nucleotides are TGCAGTGCTAGTTTTGCAGGCCTGGGCAGCACTGAAGCTTTCTTT.

This clone has only one observation. The gene calls are TRBV13 and TRBJ2-7; the D is unclear. Per the germline V gene, CDR1 is PRHDT and CDR2 is FYEKMQ (reference sequence). The CDR3 spans 13 residues. V was pared by 2 bases and J by 0 bases, with 5 bases between. The CDR3 reads CASSLRASYEQYF. For the CDR3, the DNA is TGTGCCAGCAGCTTAAGGGCCTCCTACGAGCAGTACTTC.

The chain combines TRBV6-5 with TRBJ2-4; D is ambiguous. The CDR3 sequence is 15 residues long. CDR1 and CDR2 from the germline V gene are MNHEY and SVGAGI. Trimming took off 4 bases at V and 0 bases at J, with 10 bases between the two ends. The CDR3 here is CASSFSFLAKNIQYF. CDR3 DNA: TGTGCCAGCAGTTTCTCCTTTCTAGCCAAAAACATTCAGTACTTC.

This clone appeared once. This chain links TRBV11-2 with TRBJ1-1; a weak D match, TRBD1 (6 bases). Germline V gene lookup returns CDR1 SGHAT and CDR2 FQNNGV. There are 16 residues in the CDR3. The V and J ends lost 0 bases and 4 bases respectively, with 15 bases between them. The CDR3 DNA reads TGTGCCAGCAGCTTAGAGTTTAGGGGGGGAGGCACTGAAGCTTTCTTT. This gives the protein CASSLEFRGGGTEAFF.

The chain combines TRBV7-8 with TRBJ2-3; 7 nucleotides agree with TRBD2. Germline V gene lookup returns CDR1 SGHVS and CDR2 FQNEAQ. CDR3 length equals 15 residues. J gave up 1 base and V 1 base, and 2 bases lay outside the gene matches. As DNA, the CDR3 is TGTGCCAGCAGCTTAGGCGGGGGACGCACAGATACGCAGTATTTT. Protein: CASSLGGGRTDTQYF.

The rearrangement links TRBV7-9 to TRBJ2-3; D gene uncertain. Trimming took 5 bases from V and 0 from J, leaving 9 bases between them. CDR3 length equals 14 residues. The germline V gene has CDR1 SEHNR and CDR2 FQNEAQ (reference sequence). CDR3 sequence reads: CASSPTVSTDTQYF. Written as DNA, the CDR3 is TGTGCCAGCAGCCCTACAGTGAGCACAGATACGCAGTATTTT.

The chain combines TRBV4-2 with TRBJ1-5, with no clear D. Trimming left V 3 bases short and J 4 bases short, with 10 bases between. The CDR3 loop spans 14 amino acids. Germline CDR1 reads LGHNA; CDR2 reads YNFKEQ. The CDR3 coding sequence is TGTGCCAGCAGCCACTGGGTTGCAAATCAGCCCCAGCATTTT. Its protein is CASSHWVANQPQHF.

The chain joins TRBV5-6 to TRBJ2-7; TRBD1 matches 12 bases. The V segment lost 4 bases and the J segment 4 bases; nucleotides outside the gene matches: 3. The CDR3 contains 14 residues. Germline V CDR1 and CDR2: SGHDT, YYEEEE. The CDR3 nucleotides are TGTGCCAGCAGCCCGGGACAGGGGGCGTACGAGCAGTACTTC. Translation: CASSPGQGAYEQYF.

The chain links TRBV5-4 to TRBJ2-7, with TRBD1 as a possible D gene (5 bases). Between the trimmed V and J ends, which lost 0 bases and 6 bases, there was a span of 10 bases. The CDR3 contains 13 residues. Germline lookup yields CDR1 SGHNT and CDR2 YYREEE (reference sequence). CDR3 region: CASSLDSQGEQYF. As DNA, the CDR3 is TGTGCCAGCAGCTTGGACTCCCAGGGCGAGCAGTACTTC.

V is TRBV5-1 and J is TRBJ2-3; D call uncertain. The CDR3 has 14 amino acids. Germline assignment: CDR1 SGHRS and CDR2 YFSETQ. Trimming removed 0 bases from V and 3 bases from J, with 8 bases in between. The CDR3 bases are TGCGCCAGCAGCTTGGTAATCGGGACAGATACGCAGTATTTT. Residues: CASSLVIGTDTQYF.

This chain joins TRBV28 and TRBJ2-7; TRBD1 matches 8 bases. Looked up from germline, CDR1 is MDHEN and CDR2 is SYDVKM. CDR3 length: 16 residues. With V trimmed by 8 bases and J by 6 bases, 18 bases remained unmatched. The CDR3 sequence: CASSSLTGALISEQYF. The CDR3 region has the DNA TGTGCCAGCTCTTCTTTGACAGGGGCGCTAATCTCCGAGCAGTACTTC.

This chain links TRBV7-6 with TRBJ1-1, with 7 bases that match TRBD1. Per germline, CDR1 SGHVS and CDR2 FNYEAQ. This CDR3 is built from 18 residues. V lost 1 base to trimming and J lost 4 bases; unmatched junction nucleotides: 15. As DNA, the CDR3 is TGTGCCAGCAGCTTAGATGGACCTATAACCCAGGGGGGCACTGAAGCTTTCTTT. Translated, it gives CASSLDGPITQGGTEAFF.

The chain carries TRBV15 and TRBJ1-5; D might be TRBD1 (5 bases). The CDR3 loop spans 15 amino acids. The V end lost 0 bases, the J end lost 6 bases, and 12 bases lay between the germline ends. CDR1 is LNHNV and CDR2 is YYDKDF in the germline V gene (reference sequence). The CDR3 protein is CATSRDGIGVQPQHF. The CDR3 DNA sequence: TGTGCCACCAGCAGAGATGGGATAGGGGTTCAGCCCCAGCATTTT. The full variable domain, rest sourced from reference TRBV15 and TRBJ1-5, is DAMVIQNPRYQVTQFGKPVTLSCSQTLNHNVMYWYQQKSSQAPKLLFHYYDKDFNNEADTPDNFQSRRPNTSFCFLDIRSPGLGDTAMYLCATSRDGIGVQPQHFGDGTRLSIL.

The J gene is TRBJ2-1, the V gene TRBV9, with 8 bases that match TRBD2. Losses at the gene ends were 3 bases for V and 7 bases for J; bases not matched to a gene: 15. This CDR3 region has 17 residues. The germline CDR1 and CDR2 sequences are SGDLS and YYNGEE. DNA of the CDR3: TGTGCCAGCAGCGGGGGACCGGGACTAGGCCCGAGGAATGAGCAGTTCTTC. Protein: CASSGGPGLGPRNEQFF.